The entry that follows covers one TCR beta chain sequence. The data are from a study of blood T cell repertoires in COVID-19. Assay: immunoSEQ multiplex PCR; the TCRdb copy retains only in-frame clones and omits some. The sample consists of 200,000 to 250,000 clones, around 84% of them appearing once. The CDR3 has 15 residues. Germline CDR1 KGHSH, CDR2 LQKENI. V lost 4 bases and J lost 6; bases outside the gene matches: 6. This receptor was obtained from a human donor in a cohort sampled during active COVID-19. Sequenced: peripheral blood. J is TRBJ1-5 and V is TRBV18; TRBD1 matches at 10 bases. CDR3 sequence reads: CASSQGQGLTQPQHF. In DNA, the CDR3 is TGTGCCAGCTCACAGGGACAGGGGTTGACTCAGCCCCAGCATTTT.